This T cell receptor beta chain is from a study of cytomegalovirus exposure and HLA in healthy donors. Some clones are missing from TCRdb's copy, which holds only in-frame ones; the method was immunoSEQ multiplex PCR. The sample records 200,000 to 250,000 clones, over 80% being singletons. Study-level findings and limits: First-cohort TCR clusters tended to co-occur in the roughly 120 validation repertoires, a later analysis found. Researchers counted roughly 150 TCR beta chains as cytomegalovirus-associated. Under in vitro conditions, a few CMV-associated chains were confirmed as specific for CMV antigens.

CDR1 is SGHRS and CDR2 is YFSETQ in the germline V gene. The CDR3 sequence is 17 residues long. V lost 4 bases and J 4 bases, leaving 20 bases between the germline ends. The donors were part of the validation cohort of 120 or so subjects. That cohort was separate from the first cohort, which comprised 700 or so subjects. Note on this clone: The antigen is undetermined.

This TCR was sampled from a woman under 30 in good health and CMV-seronegative. The chain recombines TRBV5-1 with TRBJ2-2; D not resolved. The specimen was PBMCs. The CDR3 nucleotides are TGCGCCAGCAGCCAAACCGGGCCCACGCGTGTCACCGGGGAGCTGTTTTTT. Protein: CASSQTGPTRVTGELFF.